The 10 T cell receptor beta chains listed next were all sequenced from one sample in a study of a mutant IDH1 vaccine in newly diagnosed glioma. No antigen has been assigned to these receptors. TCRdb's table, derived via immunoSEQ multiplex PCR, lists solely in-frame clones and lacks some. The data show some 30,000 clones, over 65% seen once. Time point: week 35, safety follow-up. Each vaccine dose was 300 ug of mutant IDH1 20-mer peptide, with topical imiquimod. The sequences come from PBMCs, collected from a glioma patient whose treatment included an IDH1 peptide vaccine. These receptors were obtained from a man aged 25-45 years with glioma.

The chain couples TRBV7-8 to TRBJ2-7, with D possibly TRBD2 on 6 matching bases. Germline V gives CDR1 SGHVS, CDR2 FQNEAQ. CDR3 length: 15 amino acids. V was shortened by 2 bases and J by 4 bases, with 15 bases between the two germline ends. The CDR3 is CASSLTLSRGYEQYF. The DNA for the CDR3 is TGTGCCAGCAGCTTAACCCTCTCGCGGGGTTACGAGCAGTACTTC. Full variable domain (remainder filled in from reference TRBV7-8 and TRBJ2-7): GAGVSQSPRYKVAKRGQDVALRCDPISGHVSLFWYQQALGQGPEFLTYFQNEAQLDKSGLPSDRFFAERPEGSVSTLKIQRTQQEDSAVYLCASSLTLSRGYEQYFGPGTRLTVT.

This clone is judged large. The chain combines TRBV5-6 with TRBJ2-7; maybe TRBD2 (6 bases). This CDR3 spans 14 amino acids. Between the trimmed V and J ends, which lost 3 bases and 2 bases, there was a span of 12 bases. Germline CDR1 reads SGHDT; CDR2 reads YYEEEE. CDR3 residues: CASSSEGSPYEQYF. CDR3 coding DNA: TGTGCCAGCAGCTCGGAGGGTAGTCCCTACGAGCAGTACTTC.

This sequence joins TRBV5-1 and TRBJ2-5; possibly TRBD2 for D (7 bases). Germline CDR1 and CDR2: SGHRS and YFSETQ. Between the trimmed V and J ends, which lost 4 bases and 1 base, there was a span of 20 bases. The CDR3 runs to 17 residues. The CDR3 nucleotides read TGCGCCAGCAGCGGGGGGCCGATGGGAGGGATCCAAGAGACCCAGTACTTC. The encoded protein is CASSGGPMGGIQETQYF.

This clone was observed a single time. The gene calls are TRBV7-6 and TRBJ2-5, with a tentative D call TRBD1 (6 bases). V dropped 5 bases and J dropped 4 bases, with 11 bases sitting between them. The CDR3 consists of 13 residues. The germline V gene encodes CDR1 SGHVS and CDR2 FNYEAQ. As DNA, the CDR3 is TGTGCCAGCAGCCTGGGACAATTAGAGACCCAGTACTTC. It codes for CASSLGQLETQYF. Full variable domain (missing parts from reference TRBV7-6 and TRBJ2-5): GAGVSQSPRYKVTKRGQDVALRCDPISGHVSLYWYRQALGQGPEFLTYFNYEAQQDKSGLPNDRFSAERPEGSISTLTIQRTEQRDSAMYRCASSLGQLETQYFGPGTRLLVL.

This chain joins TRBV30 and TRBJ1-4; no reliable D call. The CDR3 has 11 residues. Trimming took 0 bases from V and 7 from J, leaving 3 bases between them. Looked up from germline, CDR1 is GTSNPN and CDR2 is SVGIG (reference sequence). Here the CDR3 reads CAWSVPEKLFF. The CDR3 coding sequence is TGTGCCTGGAGTGTACCTGAAAAACTGTTTTTT.

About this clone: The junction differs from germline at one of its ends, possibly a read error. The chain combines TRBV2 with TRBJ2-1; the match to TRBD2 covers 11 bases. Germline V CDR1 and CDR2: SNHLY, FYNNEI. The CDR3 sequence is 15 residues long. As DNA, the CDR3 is TGTGCCAGCAGGGAAGGACTAGCGGGTATCAATGAGCAGTTCTTC. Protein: CASREGLAGINEQFF. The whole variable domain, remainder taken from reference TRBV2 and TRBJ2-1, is EPEVTQTPSHQVTQMGQEVILRCVPISNHLYFYWYRQILGQKVEFLVSFYNNEISEKSEIFDDQFSVERPDGSNFTLKIRSTKLEDSAMYFCASREGLAGINEQFFGPGTRLTVL.

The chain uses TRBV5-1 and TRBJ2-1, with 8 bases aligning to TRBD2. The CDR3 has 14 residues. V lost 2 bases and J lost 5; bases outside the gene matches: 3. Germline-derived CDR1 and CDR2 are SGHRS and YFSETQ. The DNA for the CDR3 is TGCGCCAGCAGCTTATTAGCGGGAAACAATGAGCAGTTCTTC. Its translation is CASSLLAGNNEQFF.

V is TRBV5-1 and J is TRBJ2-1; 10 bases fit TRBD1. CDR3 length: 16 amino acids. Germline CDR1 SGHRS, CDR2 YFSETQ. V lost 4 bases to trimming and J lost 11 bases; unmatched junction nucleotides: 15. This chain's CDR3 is CASSPWDRGESRQQFF. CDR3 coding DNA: TGCGCCAGCAGCCCCTGGGACAGGGGAGAGAGCAGGCAGCAGTTCTTC.

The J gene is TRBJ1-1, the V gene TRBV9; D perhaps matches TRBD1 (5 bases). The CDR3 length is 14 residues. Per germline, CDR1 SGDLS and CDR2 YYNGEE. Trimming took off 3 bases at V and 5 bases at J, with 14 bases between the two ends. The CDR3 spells CASSAQTGGTEAFF. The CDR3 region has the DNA TGTGCCAGCAGCGCTCAAACAGGAGGGACTGAAGCTTTCTTT.

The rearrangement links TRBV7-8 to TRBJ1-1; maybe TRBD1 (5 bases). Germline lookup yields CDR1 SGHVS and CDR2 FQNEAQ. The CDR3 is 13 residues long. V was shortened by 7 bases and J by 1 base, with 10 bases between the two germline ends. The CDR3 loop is CASTYGQNTEAFF. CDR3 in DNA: TGTGCCAGCACCTACGGACAGAACACTGAAGCTTTCTTT.